Reported below is one T cell receptor beta chain. The sample comes from a study of blood T cell repertoires in COVID-19. Whole-study context: The United States, Italy and Spain supplied acute and convalescent COVID-19 samples. From T cells, B-cell-depleted T cells, or PBMCs came the material, which was cDNA or gDNA.

The CDR3 covers 17 residues. In germline, CDR1 is SGDLS, CDR2 YYNGEE. V lost 0 bases to trimming and J lost 0 bases, with 13 bases between them. In the original analysis: Researchers report that nucleated cell counts were estimated from reference gene primer amplification. Method: immunoSEQ multiplex PCR; TCRdb's copy keeps in-frame clones and lacks some. That table gives V, J and clone size, and the DNA gave D and trimming. Found here are about 140,000 clones, over 60% of them singletons; the top ten hold about an eighth. Input material: peripheral blood. This TCR derives from a man at least 80 years old with acute or convalescent COVID-19. V is TRBV9 and J is TRBJ1-3; perhaps TRBD1 as D (6 bases). CDR3 DNA: TGTGCCAGCAGCGTAGAGCCAGGGGCCCCCTCTGGAAACACCATATATTTT. It codes for CASSVEPGAPSGNTIYF.